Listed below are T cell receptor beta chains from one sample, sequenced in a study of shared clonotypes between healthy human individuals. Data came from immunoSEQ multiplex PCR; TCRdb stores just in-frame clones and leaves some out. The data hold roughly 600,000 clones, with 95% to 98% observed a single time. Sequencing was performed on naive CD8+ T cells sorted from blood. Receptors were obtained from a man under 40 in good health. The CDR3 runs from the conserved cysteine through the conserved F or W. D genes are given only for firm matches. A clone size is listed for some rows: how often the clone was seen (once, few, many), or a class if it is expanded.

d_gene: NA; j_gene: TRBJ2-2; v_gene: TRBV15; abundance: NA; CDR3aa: CATSPGPAHPKGDTGELFF; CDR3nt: TGTGCCACCAGTCCCGGGCCCGCACACCCAAAGGGGGACACCGGGGAGCTGTTTTTT
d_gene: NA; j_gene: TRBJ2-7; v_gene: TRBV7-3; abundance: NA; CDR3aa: CASSLGGSGYEQYF; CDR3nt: TGTGCCAGCAGCTTAGGTGGGAGCGGGTATGAGCAGTACTTC
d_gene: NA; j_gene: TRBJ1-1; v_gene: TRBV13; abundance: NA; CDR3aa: CASSMGTRAPTEAFF; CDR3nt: TGTGCCAGCAGTATGGGGACCAGGGCGCCCACTGAAGCTTTCTTT
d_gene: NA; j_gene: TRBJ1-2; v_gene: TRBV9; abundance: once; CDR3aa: CASSVVSAYGYTF; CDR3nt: TGTGCCAGCAGCGTAGTGAGCGCCTATGGCTACACCTTC
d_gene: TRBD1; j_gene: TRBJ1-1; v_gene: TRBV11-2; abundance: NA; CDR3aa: CASSLEPGGWTEAFF; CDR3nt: TGTGCCAGCAGCTTAGAACCAGGGGGCTGGACTGAAGCTTTCTTT
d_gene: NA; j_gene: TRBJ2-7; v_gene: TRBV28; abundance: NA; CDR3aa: CASSFTLAVYEQYF; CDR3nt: TGTGCCAGCAGTTTCACACTAGCAGTCTACGAGCAGTACTTC
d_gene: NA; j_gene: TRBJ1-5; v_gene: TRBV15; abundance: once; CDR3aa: CATSRRDGNQPQHF; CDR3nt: TGTGCCACCAGCAGGCGGGACGGAAATCAGCCCCAGCATTTT
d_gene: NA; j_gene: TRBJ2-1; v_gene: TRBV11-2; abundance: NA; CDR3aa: CASSLAAPVSYNEQFF; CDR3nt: TGTGCCAGCAGCTTAGCAGCTCCCGTATCCTACAATGAGCAGTTCTTC
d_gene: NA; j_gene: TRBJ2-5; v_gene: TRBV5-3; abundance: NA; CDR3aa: CARSINGSPVHQETQYF; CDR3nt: TGTGCCAGAAGCATAAATGGCAGTCCCGTGCACCAAGAGACCCAGTACTTC
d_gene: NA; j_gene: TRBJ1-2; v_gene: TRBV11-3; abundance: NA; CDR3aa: CASSLSQSDTVAGYTF; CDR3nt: TGTGCCAGCAGCTTAAGTCAGTCGGACACCGTCGCTGGCTACACCTTC
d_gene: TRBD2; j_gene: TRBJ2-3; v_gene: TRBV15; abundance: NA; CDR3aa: CATSRAGGPTSTDTQYF; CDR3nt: TGTGCCACCAGCAGAGCGGGAGGGCCAACTAGCACAGATACGCAGTATTTT
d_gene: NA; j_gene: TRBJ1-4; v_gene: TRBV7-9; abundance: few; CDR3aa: CASSSIDLVSNEKLFF; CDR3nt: TGTGCCAGCAGCTCAATAGACCTCGTCTCGAATGAAAAACTGTTTTTT
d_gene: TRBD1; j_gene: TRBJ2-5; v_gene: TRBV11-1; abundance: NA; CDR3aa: CASSAPGGETQYF; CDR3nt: TGTGCCAGCAGCGCGCCAGGGGGAGAGACCCAGTACTTC
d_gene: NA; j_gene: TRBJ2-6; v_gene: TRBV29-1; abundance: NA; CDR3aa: CSVDFTTTGANVLTF; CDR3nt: TGCAGCGTTGATTTTACAACAACTGGGGCCAACGTCCTGACTTTC
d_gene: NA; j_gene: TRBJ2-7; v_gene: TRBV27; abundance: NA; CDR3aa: CASGLGGTGGEQYF; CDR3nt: TGTGCCAGCGGGCTAGGGGGTACAGGAGGGGAGCAGTACTTC
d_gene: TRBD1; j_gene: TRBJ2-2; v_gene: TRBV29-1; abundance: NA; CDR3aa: CSVEDQDRGYTGELFF; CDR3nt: TGCAGCGTTGAAGATCAGGACAGGGGGTACACCGGGGAGCTGTTTTTT
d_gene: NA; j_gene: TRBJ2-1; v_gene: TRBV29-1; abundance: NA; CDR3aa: CSVEDQRDEQFF; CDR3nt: TGCAGCGTTGAAGATCAAAGGGATGAGCAGTTCTTC
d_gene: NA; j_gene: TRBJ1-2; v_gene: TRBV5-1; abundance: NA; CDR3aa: CASSATTDNYGYTF; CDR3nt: TGCGCCAGCAGCGCGACCACAGATAACTATGGCTACACCTTC
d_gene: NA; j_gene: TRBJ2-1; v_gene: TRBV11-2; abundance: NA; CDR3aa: CASSRVAEAYNEQFF; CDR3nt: TGTGCCAGCAGCCGGGTGGCGGAAGCCTACAATGAGCAGTTCTTC
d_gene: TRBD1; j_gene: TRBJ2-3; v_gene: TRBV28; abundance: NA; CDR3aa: CARTLVQGAPIDTQYF; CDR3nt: TGTGCCAGGACTCTCGTACAGGGGGCGCCGATAGATACGCAGTATTTT
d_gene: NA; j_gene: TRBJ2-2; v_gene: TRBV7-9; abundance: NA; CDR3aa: CASSRGTIDTGELFF; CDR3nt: TGTGCCAGCAGCAGGGGGACTATCGACACCGGGGAGCTGTTTTTT
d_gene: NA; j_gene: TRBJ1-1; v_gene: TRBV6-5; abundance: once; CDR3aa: CASSYGVGAEAFF; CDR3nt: TGTGCCAGCAGTTACGGTGTGGGGGCTGAAGCTTTCTTT
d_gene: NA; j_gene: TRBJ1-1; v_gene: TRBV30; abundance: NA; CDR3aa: CAWSLGPTEAFF; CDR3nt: TGTGCCTGGAGCTTAGGCCCCACTGAAGCTTTCTTT